The 27 T cell receptor beta chains below all came from one sample that was sequenced in a study of OX40 agonist ivuxolimab in advanced cancers. The method was the immunoSEQ multiplex PCR assay. Drawn from immuneACCESS, this table holds only the in-frame rearrangements with V and J called that TCRdb kept. Clones are partly lost; checked studies trace under half to an unresolved V gene and leave the rest unexplained. This sample comprises 40,000 or so clones, about 89% of them detected only once. The biggest ten clones account for roughly 0.55% of the sample. The sequencing here drew on CD4+ or CD8+ T cells sorted from blood, taken in a trial of the OX40 agonist ivuxolimab. The receptor source for this set is an adult with an advanced solid tumor such as melanoma, head and neck, liver or kidney cancer.

CDR3 region: CASSLVGRGMNTEAFF. CDR3 coding DNA: TGCGCCAGCAGCTTGGTGGGCAGGGGTATGAACACTGAAGCTTTCTTT. The V call is TRBV5-1, the J call TRBJ1-1, with a weak D call TRBD1 (6 bases). Germline V CDR1 and CDR2: SGHRS, YFSETQ. There are 16 residues in the CDR3. V shed 0 bases and J shed 0 bases, with 12 bases lying between them.

The J gene is TRBJ1-1, the V gene TRBV29-1, with D possibly matching TRBD1 (5 bases). Germline-derived CDR1 and CDR2 are SQVTM and ANQGSEA. The CDR3 is 12 residues long. V was shortened by 6 bases and J by 8 bases, with 16 bases between the two germline ends. The CDR3 spells CSVHRDLSEAFF. CDR3 nucleotides: TGCAGCGTCCACCGGGACCTTTCCGAAGCTTTCTTT.

The chain's CDR3 is CAISPGYNEQFF. In DNA form, the CDR3 reads TGTGCCATCAGCCCTGGGTACAATGAGCAGTTCTTC. This chain links TRBV10-3 with TRBJ2-1, with D uncertain. Germline CDR1 and CDR2: ENHRY and SYGVKD. The CDR3 spans 12 residues. Trimming pared 6 bases from V and 4 bases from J, leaving 7 bases between.

This clone was seen just once. The chain uses TRBV11-2 and TRBJ2-2, with TRBD1 matching over 7 bases. Germline V gives CDR1 SGHAT, CDR2 FQNNGV. V lost 3 bases, J lost 1 base, and 5 bases stayed unmatched. The CDR3 loop spans 16 amino acids. The CDR3 nucleotides read TGTGCCAGCAGCTTGGGGGACAGATTGAACACCGGGGAGCTGTTTTTT. It translates to CASSLGDRLNTGELFF.

V gene TRBV6-5 combines with J gene TRBJ2-2; no reliable D call. V shed 2 bases and J shed 3 bases, with 13 bases lying between them. Per germline, CDR1 MNHEY and CDR2 SVGAGI. There are 16 residues in the CDR3. The chain's CDR3 is CASSYGDSADTGELFF. The CDR3 nucleotides are TGTGCCAGCAGTTACGGGGATTCGGCAGACACCGGGGAGCTGTTTTTT.

This clone has only a few counts. The chain recombines TRBV6-1 with TRBJ1-2; TRBD1 is a possible D gene (5 bases). This CDR3 spans 12 amino acids. Germline V lookup: CDR1 MNHNS, CDR2 SASEGT. The ends were cut back, 8 bases at V and 4 bases at J, with 11 bases in the middle. CDR3 nucleotide sequence: TGTGCCAGCGGGGGGGAAGGCTATGGCTACACCTTC. Its protein product is CASGGEGYGYTF.

The V and J genes are TRBV5-1 and TRBJ2-7; TRBD1 agrees at 9 bases. The length of the CDR3 is 16 residues. V shed 4 bases and J 2 bases; nucleotides not matched to a gene: 10. The germline CDR1 and CDR2 sequences are SGHRS and YFSETQ. The CDR3, as DNA: TGCGCCAGCAGCGCTACGGGACAGGGATTTACCTACGAGCAGTACTTC. Residues: CASSATGQGFTYEQYF.

The chain couples TRBV18 to TRBJ1-6, with D possibly TRBD1 on 5 matching bases. Trimming cost V 6 bases and J 5 bases, with 17 bases left between them. Germline CDR1 KGHSH, CDR2 LQKENI. The CDR3 has 16 residues. The CDR3 nucleotides are TGTGCCAGCTCTGACCTAGGAGGGACGAATAATTCACCCCTCCACTTT. The encoded protein is CASSDLGGTNNSPLHF.

The V gene is TRBV7-2, the J gene TRBJ1-2; TRBD1 is a possible D gene (6 bases). Trimming cost V 5 bases and J 5 bases, with 15 bases left between them. CDR3 length equals 14 residues. Germline-derived CDR1 and CDR2 are SGHTA and FQGNSA. The CDR3 bases are TGTGCCAGCAGCCTAAGCCCTCAGGGGTATGGCTACACCTTC. It specifies CASSLSPQGYGYTF.

This clone was counted once. The chain combines TRBV2 with TRBJ2-1, with D perhaps being TRBD1 or TRBD2 (6 bases each). The CDR3 runs to 14 residues. Germline CDR1 reads SNHLY; CDR2 reads FYNNEI. V was pared by 7 bases and J by 8 bases, with 18 bases between. CDR3 sequence: CASIERGVWDEQFF. CDR3 sequence (DNA): TGTGCCAGCATCGAAAGGGGGGTATGGGATGAGCAGTTCTTC.

Concerning this clone: This is likely a read error, given that the CDR3 carries no conserved phenylalanine or tryptophan at its end. This chain joins TRBV7-9 and TRBJ1-6; 7 bases are a match to TRBD1. V lost 3 bases, J lost 10 bases, and 3 bases stayed unmatched. Per the germline V gene, CDR1 is SEHNR and CDR2 is FQNEAQ (reference sequence). The CDR3 length is 13 residues. DNA for the CDR3: TGTGCCAGCAGCTTGGGGGACAGATCACCCCTCCACCTT. It specifies CASSLGDRSPLHL.

The chain links TRBV14 to TRBJ1-2; 8 positions match TRBD1. The CDR3 loop spans 12 amino acids. Germline CDR1 SGHDN, CDR2 FVKESK. With V trimmed by 8 bases and J by 8 bases, 7 bases remained unmatched. CDR3 in DNA: TGTGCCAGCGGCAGGACAGGGTTCGGCTACACCTTC. Amino acids: CASGRTGFGYTF.

The J gene is TRBJ2-7, the V gene TRBV15, with 7 bases lining up with TRBD2. CDR3 length: 14 residues. With V trimmed by 5 bases and J by 7 bases, 11 bases remained unmatched. Germline V gene sequence: CDR1 LNHNV, CDR2 YYDKDF (reference sequence). This CDR3 is CATSGRSGEGEQYF. CDR3 coding DNA: TGTGCCACCAGCGGAAGAAGTGGGGAGGGGGAGCAGTACTTC.

V gene TRBV7-2 combines with J gene TRBJ2-7; 7 positions match TRBD1. The CDR3 sequence is 14 residues long. V gave up 5 bases and J gave up 3 bases; unmatched junction bases: 7. Germline V gene data show CDR1 as SGHTA and CDR2 as FQGNSA. CDR3 amino acids: CASSPTRDSYEQYF. In DNA, the CDR3 is TGTGCCAGCAGCCCCACTCGGGACAGCTACGAGCAGTACTTC. Full variable domain (rest looked up from reference TRBV7-2 and TRBJ2-7): GAGVSQSPSNKVTEKGKDVELRCDPISGHTALYWYRQSLGQGLEFLIYFQGNSAPDKSGLPSDRFSAERTGGSVSTLTIQRTQQEDSAVYLCASSPTRDSYEQYFGPGTRLTVT.

J is TRBJ1-3 and V is TRBV10-3; 7 nucleotides line up with TRBD1. The CDR3 has 15 amino acids. The germline V gene encodes CDR1 ENHRY and CDR2 SYGVKD. The junction had 13 bases not matched to a gene; V was cut back by 6 bases and J by 8 bases. The CDR3 bases are TGTGCCATCAGACGAGGGGGACAGCTTACAGACACCATATATTTT. Translated, it gives CAIRRGGQLTDTIYF.

The CDR3 nucleotides are TGCAGCGTTGTCTCCATGGGCGGTGAGGAAGCTTTCTTT. Amino acids: CSVVSMGGEEAFF. The rearrangement uses TRBV29-1 and TRBJ1-1; no clear D. The CDR3 runs to 13 residues. The V end was cut by 4 bases, the J end by 8 bases, with 17 bases between. Per the germline V gene, CDR1 is SQVTM and CDR2 is ANQGSEA.

The chain couples TRBV7-2 to TRBJ2-7; tentatively, D is TRBD1 (6 bases). The CDR3 is 14 amino acids. Germline V gene lookup returns CDR1 SGHTA and CDR2 FQGNSA. V lost 3 bases, J lost 2 bases, and 11 bases lay in between. As DNA, the CDR3 is TGTGCCAGCAGCTTGACGAGGGGGACCTACGAGCAGTACTTC. Residues: CASSLTRGTYEQYF.

The gene calls are TRBV7-2 and TRBJ2-7; TRBD1 matches 8 bases. J gave up 6 bases and V 3 bases, and 7 bases lay outside the gene matches. Germline-derived CDR1 and CDR2 are SGHTA and FQGNSA. The CDR3 loop spans 14 amino acids. CDR3 sequence (DNA): TGTGCCAGCAGCTTTGACAGGGGCGGTAGCGAGCAGTACTTC. Its translation: CASSFDRGGSEQYF.

The chain recombines TRBV15 with TRBJ1-4; the D gene is possibly TRBD1 (5 bases). V lost 3 bases to trimming and J lost 8 bases, with 16 bases between them. Germline V CDR1 and CDR2: LNHNV, YYDKDF (reference sequence). There are 15 residues in the CDR3. The CDR3 loop is CATSRAGPGWEKLFF. The CDR3 nucleotides read TGTGCCACCAGCAGGGCGGGCCCAGGGTGGGAAAAACTGTTTTTT.

V usage is TRBV7-3 and J usage is TRBJ2-5; TRBD2 is a possible D gene (5 bases). The CDR3 is 14 amino acids. Germline V CDR1 and CDR2: SGHTA, FQGTGA. Trimming removed 6 bases at V and 5 bases at J, with 16 bases between. CDR3 coding DNA: TGTGCCAGCAGTCCGGGGTCAGCCGGGGAGACCCAGTACTTC. Translated, it gives CASSPGSAGETQYF.

The rearrangement uses TRBV18 and TRBJ1-2, with D perhaps TRBD1 (5 bases). This CDR3 comprises 13 residues. The V and J ends lost 3 bases and 4 bases respectively, with 9 bases between them. The germline V gene has CDR1 KGHSH and CDR2 LQKENI. The CDR3 DNA is TGTGCCAGCTCACCCAGGGTGAGCTATGGCTACACCTTC. As protein: CASSPRVSYGYTF.

The V gene is TRBV5-4, the J gene TRBJ1-1; the D is unclear. Germline lookup yields CDR1 SGHNT and CDR2 YYREEE (reference sequence). The CDR3 runs 13 residues. Trimming removed 0 bases from V and 1 base from J, with 4 bases in between. CDR3 nucleotides: TGTGCCAGCAGCTTGGCCAGGAACACTGAAGCTTTCTTT. Its translation is CASSLARNTEAFF.

The chain couples TRBV9 to TRBJ2-1, with D possibly being TRBD1 (6 bases). The CDR3 spans 15 residues. Germline V gene sequence: CDR1 SGDLS, CDR2 YYNGEE. V lost 0 bases and J 6 bases, leaving 13 bases between the germline ends. The CDR3 sequence: CASSVDWGPGNEQFF. CDR3 in DNA: TGTGCCAGCAGCGTAGACTGGGGGCCGGGCAATGAGCAGTTCTTC.

This clone came up a few times. The genes are TRBV7-2 and TRBJ1-1, with TRBD1 matching over 7 bases. V lost 5 bases, J lost 3 bases, and 9 bases stayed unmatched. Germline CDR1 is SGHTA and CDR2 is FQGNSA. The CDR3 covers 15 residues. CDR3 sequence: CASSISAGGYTEAFF. As DNA, the CDR3 is TGTGCCAGCAGCATTTCCGCAGGGGGGTACACTGAAGCTTTCTTT.

The V gene is TRBV4-2, the J gene TRBJ1-1, with D tentatively TRBD1 (6 bases). V lost 4 bases and J 5 bases, leaving 14 bases between the germline ends. Germline values: CDR1 LGHNA, CDR2 YNFKEQ. The CDR3 loop spans 14 amino acids. CDR3 in amino acids: CASSLGQRGTEAFF. CDR3 nucleotide sequence: TGTGCCAGCAGCCTGGGACAACGGGGAACTGAAGCTTTCTTT.

The chain combines TRBV7-9 with TRBJ2-5, with 12 bases aligning to TRBD2. V dropped 5 bases and J dropped 2; count of bases not matched to a gene: 3. Germline CDR1 and CDR2: SEHNR and FQNEAQ (reference sequence). This CDR3 spans 15 amino acids. Here the CDR3 DNA reads TGTGCCAGCAGCCCACTAGCGGGGGGTCAAGAGACCCAGTACTTC. The encoded protein is CASSPLAGGQETQYF.

The chain has TRBV5-1 and TRBJ2-1; a weak D match, TRBD2 (6 bases). Germline V gene sequence: CDR1 SGHRS, CDR2 YFSETQ. The CDR3 has 15 amino acids. V was cut by 5 bases and J by 2 bases, with 14 bases left in between. The CDR3 reads CASRPVGGTYNEQFF. The CDR3 DNA reads as TGCGCCAGCAGACCAGTGGGGGGAACCTACAATGAGCAGTTCTTC.